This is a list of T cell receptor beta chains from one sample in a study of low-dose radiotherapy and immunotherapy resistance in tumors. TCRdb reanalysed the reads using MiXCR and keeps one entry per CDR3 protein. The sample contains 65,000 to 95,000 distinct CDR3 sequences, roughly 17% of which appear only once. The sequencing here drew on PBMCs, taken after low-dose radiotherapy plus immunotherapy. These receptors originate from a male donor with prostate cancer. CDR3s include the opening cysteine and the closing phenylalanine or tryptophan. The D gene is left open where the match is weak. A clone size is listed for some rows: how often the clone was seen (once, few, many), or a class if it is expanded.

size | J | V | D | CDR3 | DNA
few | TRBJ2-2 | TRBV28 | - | CASSDVNTGELFF | TGTGCCAGCAGTGATGTAAACACCGGGGAGCTGTTTTTT
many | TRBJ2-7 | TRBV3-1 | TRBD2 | CASSPNAGLAGAYEQYF | TGTGCCAGCAGCCCAAACGCAGGGCTAGCGGGAGCCTACGAGCAGTACTTC
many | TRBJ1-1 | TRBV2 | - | CASSERRGGTEAFF | TGTGCCAGCAGTGAACGGAGAGGTGGCACTGAAGCTTTCTTT
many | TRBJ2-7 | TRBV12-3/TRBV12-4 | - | CASSRGPYEQYF | TGTGCCAGCAGCAGGGGACCCTACGAGCAGTACTTC
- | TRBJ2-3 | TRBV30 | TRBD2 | CAWSLTGGGTDTQYF | TGTGCCTGGAGCCTTACCGGGGGGGGGACAGATACGCAGTATTTT
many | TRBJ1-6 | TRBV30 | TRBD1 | CAWSPGTANSPLHF | TGTGCCTGGAGCCCCGGGACAGCTAATTCACCCCTCCACTTT
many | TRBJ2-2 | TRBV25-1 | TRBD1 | CASRRSGTVTGELFF | TGTGCCAGCCGCCGGTCCGGGACAGTTACCGGGGAGCTGTTTTTT
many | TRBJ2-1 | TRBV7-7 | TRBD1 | CASSLGQGNYEQFF | TGTGCCAGCAGCCTAGGACAGGGGAACTATGAGCAGTTCTTC
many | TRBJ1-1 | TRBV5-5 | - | CASSLGGFTEAFF | TGTGCCAGCAGCTTGGGAGGGTTCACTGAAGCTTTCTTT
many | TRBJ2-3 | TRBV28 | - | CASSPLFTDTQYF | TGTGCCAGCAGCCCTCTTTTCACAGATACGCAGTATTTT
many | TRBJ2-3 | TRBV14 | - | CASSQEVRGATQYF | TGTGCCAGCAGCCAAGAGGTCAGGGGCGCTACGCAGTATTTT
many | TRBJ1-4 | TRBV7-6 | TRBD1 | CASSFQGTELFF | TGTGCCAGCAGCTTTCAGGGGACAGAACTGTTTTTT
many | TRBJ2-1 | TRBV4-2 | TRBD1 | CASSLGTGQSYNEQFF | TGTGCCAGCAGCCTGGGGACAGGGCAATCCTACAATGAGCAGTTCTTC
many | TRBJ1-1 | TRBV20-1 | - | CSARRQANTEAFF | TGCAGTGCTAGAAGACAGGCAAACACTGAAGCTTTCTTT
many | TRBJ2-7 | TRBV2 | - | CASSEAWGREQYF | TGTGCCAGCAGTGAAGCGTGGGGGAGGGAGCAGTACTTC
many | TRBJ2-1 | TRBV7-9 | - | CASSSMWARSEQFF | TGTGCCAGCAGCTCAATGTGGGCTCGTAGTGAGCAGTTCTTC
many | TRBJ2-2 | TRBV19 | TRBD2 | CASRGGARNTGELFF | TGTGCCAGTAGGGGAGGGGCCAGGAACACCGGGGAGCTGTTTTTT
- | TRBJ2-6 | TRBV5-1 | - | CASGRHHKTNLASLPSGANVLTF | TGCGCCAGCGGCCGGCACCACAAAACAAACCTAGCGAGCCTCCCCTCTGGGGCCAACGTCCTGACTTTC
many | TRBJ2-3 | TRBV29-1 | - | CSVDLASDTQYF | TGCAGCGTTGATCTAGCGTCAGATACGCAGTATTTT
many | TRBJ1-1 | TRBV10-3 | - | CATRRTVNTEAFF | TGTGCCACAAGGAGGACGGTGAACACTGAAGCTTTCTTT
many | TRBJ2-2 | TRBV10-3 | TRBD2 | CAISPATSGSRGGELFF | TGTGCCATCAGCCCGGCCACTAGCGGGAGTAGGGGCGGGGAGCTGTTTTTT
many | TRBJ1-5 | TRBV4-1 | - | CASSQDRQPQPQHF | TGCGCCAGCAGCCAAGACCGGCAGCCTCAGCCCCAGCATTTT
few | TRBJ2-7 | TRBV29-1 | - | CSVEDNREPYEQYF | TGCAGCGTTGAAGATAACAGGGAGCCCTACGAGCAGTACTTC
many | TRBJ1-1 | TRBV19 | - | CASSIGRDNTEAFF | TGTGCCAGTAGTATAGGACGGGACAACACTGAAGCTTTCTTT
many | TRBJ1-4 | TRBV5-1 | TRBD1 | CASRPSRGNEKLFF | TGCGCCAGCAGGCCTAGCAGGGGGAATGAAAAACTGTTTTTT
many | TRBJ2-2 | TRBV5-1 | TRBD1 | CASSPGTAYTGELFF | TGCGCCAGCAGCCCCGGGACAGCGTACACCGGGGAGCTGTTTTTT
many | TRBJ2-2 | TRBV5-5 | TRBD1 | CASSLGQGLNTGELFF | TGTGCCAGCAGTTTGGGACAGGGCCTGAACACCGGGGAGCTGTTTTTT
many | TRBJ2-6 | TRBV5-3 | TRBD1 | CASGKTGPTANVLTF | TGTGCCAGCGGAAAGACAGGGCCGACGGCCAACGTCCTGACTTTC
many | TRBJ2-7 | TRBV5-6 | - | CASSFGEGRETYEQYF | TGTGCCAGCAGCTTTGGCGAAGGCAGAGAGACCTACGAGCAGTACTTC
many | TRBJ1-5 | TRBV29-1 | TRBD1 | CSVGTAVNQPQHF | TGCAGCGTGGGGACAGCGGTAAATCAGCCCCAGCATTTT
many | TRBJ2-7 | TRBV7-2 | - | CASSSGGGPYEQYF | TGTGCCAGCAGCTCAGGGGGGGGACCCTACGAGCAGTACTTC
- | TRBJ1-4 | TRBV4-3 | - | CASSQEGAGEKLFFF | -
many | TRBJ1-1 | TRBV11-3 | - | CASSLFGNTEAFF | TGTGCCAGCAGCTTATTCGGGAACACTGAAGCTTTCTTT
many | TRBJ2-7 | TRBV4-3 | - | CASSQDPSSYEQYF | TGCGCCAGCAGCCAAGATCCTAGCTCCTACGAGCAGTACTTC
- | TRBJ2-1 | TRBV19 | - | CASSIRPGPFNEQFF | TGTGCCAGTAGTATACGACCGGGACCCTTCAATGAGCAGTTCTTC
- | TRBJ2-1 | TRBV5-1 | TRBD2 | CASSLGLAGVDEQFF | TGCGCCAGCAGCTTGGGGCTAGCGGGAGTGGATGAGCAGTTCTTC
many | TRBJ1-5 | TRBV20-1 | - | CSARDSRRVNQPQHF | TGCAGTGCTAGAGATTCTCGCAGGGTTAATCAGCCCCAGCATTTT
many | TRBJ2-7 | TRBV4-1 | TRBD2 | CASSQDGTSGGVRDEQYF | TGCGCCAGCAGCCAAGATGGGACTAGCGGGGGGGTCAGAGACGAGCAGTACTTC
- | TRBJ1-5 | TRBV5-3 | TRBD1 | CASSLTGGGQPQHF | TGTGCCAGCAGCTTGACAGGGGGAGGCCAGCCCCAGCATTTT
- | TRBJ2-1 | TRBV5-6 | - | CASSLEGGHYNEQFF | TGTGCCAGCAGCTTGGAAGGAGGGCACTACAATGAGCAGTTCTTC
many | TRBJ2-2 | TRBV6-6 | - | CASSPPTSGETGELFF | TGTGCCAGCAGCCCACCTACCTCTGGAGAAACCGGGGAGCTGTTTTTT
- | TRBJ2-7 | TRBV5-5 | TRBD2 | CASSVGLAESYEQYF | TGTGCCAGCAGCGTTGGTCTAGCGGAGTCGTACGAGCAGTACTTC